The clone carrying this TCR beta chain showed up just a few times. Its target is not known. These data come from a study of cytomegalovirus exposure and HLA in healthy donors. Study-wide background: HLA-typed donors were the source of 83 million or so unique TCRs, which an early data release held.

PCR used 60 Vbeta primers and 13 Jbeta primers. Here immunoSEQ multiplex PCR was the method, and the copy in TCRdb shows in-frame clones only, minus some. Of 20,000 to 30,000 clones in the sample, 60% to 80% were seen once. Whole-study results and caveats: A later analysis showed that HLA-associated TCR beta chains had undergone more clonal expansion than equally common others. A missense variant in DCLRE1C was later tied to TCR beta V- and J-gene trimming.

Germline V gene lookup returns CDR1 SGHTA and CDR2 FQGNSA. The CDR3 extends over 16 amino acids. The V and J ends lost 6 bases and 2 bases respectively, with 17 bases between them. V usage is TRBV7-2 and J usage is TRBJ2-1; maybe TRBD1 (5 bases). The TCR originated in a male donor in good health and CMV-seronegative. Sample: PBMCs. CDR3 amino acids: CASRLLTGQTYNEQFF. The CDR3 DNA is TGTGCCAGCAGATTACTCACAGGACAAACCTACAATGAGCAGTTCTTC.